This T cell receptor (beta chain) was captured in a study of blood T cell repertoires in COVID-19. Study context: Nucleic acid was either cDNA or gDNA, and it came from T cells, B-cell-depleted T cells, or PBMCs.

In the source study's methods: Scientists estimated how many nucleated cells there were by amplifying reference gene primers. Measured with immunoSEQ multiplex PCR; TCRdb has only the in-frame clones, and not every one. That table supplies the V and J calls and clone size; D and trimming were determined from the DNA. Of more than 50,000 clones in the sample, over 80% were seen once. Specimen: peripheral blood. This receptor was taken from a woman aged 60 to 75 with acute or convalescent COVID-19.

This CDR3 is CATSTTGGPDTQYF. The CDR3 bases are TGTGCCACCAGCACAACAGGGGGCCCCGATACGCAGTATTTT. The chain combines TRBV15 with TRBJ2-3; TRBD1 matches at 9 bases. CDR1 is LNHNV, CDR2 YYDKDF, per germline (reference sequence). After removal of 4 bases from V and 6 bases from J, the junction contained 5 bases not matched to a gene. The CDR3 sequence is 14 residues long.